Listed below are T cell receptor beta chains from one sample, sequenced in a study of T cell changes during pregnancy in multiple sclerosis. Using immunoSEQ multiplex PCR, the repertoire was profiled, and TCRdb retains in-frame clones only, with some absent. The data show under 110,000 clones, under 95% seen once. Source: peripheral blood, taken after pregnancy. These receptor sequences come from a female donor with multiple sclerosis, enrolled in a pregnancy study. The conserved cysteine and the conserved F or W are not part of the CDR3 here. The D gene is left open where the match is weak.

d_gene: .
j_gene: TRBJ1-2
v_gene: TRBV5-6
CDR3aa: ASSLMTDYT

d_gene: .
j_gene: TRBJ1-6
v_gene: TRBV21-1
CDR3aa: ASTEGGWENYNSPLH

d_gene: .
j_gene: TRBJ2-1
v_gene: TRBV15
CDR3aa: ATSPMRRAGDYNEQF

d_gene: TRBD2
j_gene: TRBJ2-3
v_gene: TRBV29-1
CDR3aa: SALGTSGRTDTQY

d_gene: .
j_gene: TRBJ1-1
v_gene: TRBV5-6
CDR3aa: ASSLVVGAGARNTEAF

d_gene: .
j_gene: TRBJ2-7
v_gene: TRBV1
CDR3aa: TSSQEGGGRLYEQY

d_gene: TRBD2
j_gene: TRBJ2-7
v_gene: TRBV5-4
CDR3aa: ASRPTSGSYEQY

d_gene: .
j_gene: TRBJ1-6
v_gene: TRBV14
CDR3aa: ASSPQAVGSSPLH

d_gene: .
j_gene: TRBJ1-4
v_gene: TRBV30
CDR3aa: AFSPSATNEKLF

d_gene: .
j_gene: TRBJ2-7
v_gene: TRBV5-1
CDR3aa: ASSPQGGEQY

d_gene: .
j_gene: TRBJ2-1
v_gene: TRBV30
CDR3aa: AWERFKNEQF

d_gene: TRBD2
j_gene: TRBJ2-3
v_gene: TRBV4-1
CDR3aa: ASSQGTSGRVVDTQY

d_gene: TRBD2
j_gene: TRBJ2-7
v_gene: TRBV19
CDR3aa: ASSIELAGDYEQY

d_gene: .
j_gene: TRBJ1-5
v_gene: TRBV23-1
CDR3aa: ASSQTGLSGSNQPQH

d_gene: .
j_gene: TRBJ1-2
v_gene: TRBV4-1
CDR3aa: ASSDRDVYGYT

d_gene: TRBD1
j_gene: TRBJ1-2
v_gene: TRBV13
CDR3aa: ASSFLWRQGAGYGYT

d_gene: .
j_gene: TRBJ2-1
v_gene: TRBV27
CDR3aa: ASGNSRGHNEQF

d_gene: TRBD1
j_gene: TRBJ2-7
v_gene: TRBV4-1
CDR3aa: ASSQGPSGQAMGEQY

d_gene: TRBD2
j_gene: TRBJ2-1
v_gene: TRBV6-1
CDR3aa: ASSGLAGGSKNEQF

d_gene: TRBD2
j_gene: TRBJ2-1
v_gene: TRBV15
CDR3aa: ATGLAGNSEQF

d_gene: .
j_gene: TRBJ2-7
v_gene: TRBV29-1
CDR3aa: SVERSTGPDEQY

d_gene: .
j_gene: TRBJ2-1
v_gene: TRBV5-1
CDR3aa: ASRSARDEQF